This entry lists 18 T cell receptor beta chains sequenced from one sample in a study of regulatory T cells in long-lasting Graves disease (dated by TCRdb to the early 2020s). The time point label, as the study defines it: persistent/refractory GD, antithyroid drugs over 5 years with positive TRAb. RNA was extracted from PBMCs in TRIzol for both TCR sequencing and RNA sequencing. The library was prepared using multiplex PCR. Reads for this sample came from an Illumina HiSeq 4000. TCR beta libraries were built with iRepertoire HTBI primers and Arm-PCR amplification of CDR3 regions. In TCRdb, the public reads were trimmed at Q25 with fastp and aligned with MiXCR, with productive beta chains retained. Duplicate CDR3 protein sequences are folded into a single record with the most common DNA and genes. This sample is represented by 350,000 to 450,000 distinct CDR3 sequences; roughly a fifth of them were singletons. The ten largest clonotypes hold over 11% of the sample.

Sequencing was performed on peripheral blood mononuclear cells (PBMCs), taken when the disease was refractory, from a patient treated with antithyroid drugs. The receptors stem from a female donor with Graves disease.

At least ten counts were recorded for this clonotype. For the CDR3, the DNA is TGTGCCAGCAGCCGTACCGACAGGGGGCGGGAGACCCAGTACTTC. This codes for CASSRTDRGRETQYF. This chain links TRBV28 with TRBJ2-5; 10 nucleotides line up with TRBD1. The germline gives CDR1 MDHEN, CDR2 SYDVKM. The CDR3 is 15 residues long. V was clipped by 6 bases and J by 5 bases; unmatched bases: 9.

Worth noting for this clonotype: A much larger clone differs by one base, so this may be a read error. This chain joins TRBV2 and TRBJ2-7, with 11 positions matching TRBD2. CDR3 size: 15 residues. In germline, CDR1 is SNHLY, CDR2 FYNNEI. J gave up 6 bases and V 8 bases, and 12 bases lay outside the gene matches. Here the CDR3 reads CASHPRLAGGCEQYF. The DNA of the CDR3 is TGTGCCAGCCACCCCCGCCTAGCGGGAGGTTGCGAGCAGTACTTC. The whole variable domain, remainder taken from reference TRBV2 and TRBJ2-7, is EPEVTQTPSHQVTQMGQEVILRCVPISNHLYFYWYRQILGQKVEFLVSFYNNEISEKSEIFDDQFSVERPDGSNFTLKIRSTKLEDSAMYFCASHPRLAGGCEQYFGPGTRLTVT.

This clonotype was recorded many times. The V call is TRBV28, the J call TRBJ2-7, with D possibly being TRBD1 or TRBD2 (6 bases each). The V end was cut by 6 bases, the J end by 0 bases, with 18 bases between. The germline V gene has CDR1 MDHEN and CDR2 SYDVKM. The CDR3 spans 16 residues. Here the CDR3 reads CASSRGGGLISYEQYF. DNA of the CDR3: TGTGCCAGCAGCCGTGGAGGGGGGCTGATCTCCTACGAGCAGTACTTC.

This clonotype showed up just a few times. This chain connects TRBV7-9 to TRBJ2-3, with 8 bases aligning to TRBD1. V was pared by 2 bases and J by 2 bases, with 6 bases of the junction left unmatched. There are 16 residues in the CDR3. Looked up from germline, CDR1 is SEHNR and CDR2 is FQNEAQ (reference sequence). The CDR3 sequence: CASSLRAGGSTDTQYF. The CDR3 DNA follows: TGTGCCAGCAGCTTACGCGCAGGGGGCTCCACAGATACGCAGTATTTT.

This clonotype was counted ten times or more. The chain employs TRBV28 and TRBJ1-4, with D tentatively TRBD1 (5 bases). This CDR3 is 15 amino acids long. CDR1 MDHEN and CDR2 SYDVKM come from the germline V gene. The V gene lost 5 bases and the J gene lost 11 bases, with 21 bases spanning the gap. The CDR3 region is CASSGRGRRIGKLFF. The CDR3 DNA reads as TGTGCCAGCAGTGGGAGGGGACGGAGGATAGGGAAACTGTTTTTT.

A note on this clonotype: A much larger clonotype is one base distant, so this may be a read error. The chain recombines TRBV3-1 with TRBJ1-2; D not resolved. This CDR3 region has 14 residues. The germline CDR1 and CDR2 sequences are LGHDT and YNNKEL (reference sequence). The CDR3 sequence is CASGQDLGTYGYTF. Here the CDR3 DNA reads TGTGCCAGCGGCCAAGATTTGGGCACCTATGGCTACACCTTC.

The table lists this clonotype with many counts. J is TRBJ2-5 and V is TRBV15; tentatively, D is TRBD2 (6 bases). Germline V gene sequence: CDR1 LNHNV, CDR2 YYDKDF (reference sequence). V was shortened by 3 bases and J by 4 bases, with 12 bases between the two germline ends. The CDR3 length is 14 residues. The CDR3 region is CATSRIRERETQYF. CDR3 nucleotide sequence: TGTGCCACCAGCAGGATCCGGGAGAGAGAGACCCAGTACTTC.

This clonotype was seen repeatedly, ten times or more. The chain couples TRBV27 to TRBJ1-1; no clear D. CDR3 length: 13 residues. Germline V gives CDR1 MNHEY, CDR2 SMNVEV (reference sequence). The V and J ends lost 3 bases and 1 base respectively, with 6 bases between them. The DNA for the CDR3 is TGTGCCAGCAGTTTCTCAAGGAACACTGAAGCTTTCTTT. This codes for CASSFSRNTEAFF.

Concerning this clonotype itself: This may arise from a read error, as a much more abundant clone is one base away. The chain uses TRBV5-1 and TRBJ1-2; D not certain. CDR1 SGHRS and CDR2 YFSETQ come from the germline V gene. The CDR3 length is 13 residues. The ends were cut back, 3 bases at V and 7 bases at J, with 13 bases in the middle. The CDR3 sequence: CASSSTVGGGYTF. The CDR3 bases are TGCGCCAGCAGCTCAACCGTGGGCGGTGGCTACACCTTC.

This clonotype was detected once. Since a much larger clone is just one base distant, this may be a read error. The chain employs TRBV7-8 and TRBJ2-7; D not resolved. CDR3 length equals 14 residues. Germline CDR1 is SGHVS and CDR2 is FQNEAQ. In DNA form, the CDR3 reads TGTGCCGGCAGCCAATCTACGGCCCTGGAGGAGCAGTACTTC. It is translated as CAGSQSTALEEQYF.

In this sample, this clonotype turned up many times. The chain links TRBV2 to TRBJ1-2; TRBD1 might be the D (5 bases). CDR1 is SNHLY, CDR2 FYNNEI, per germline. Trimming stripped 4 bases from V and 4 bases from J, with 7 bases between. The CDR3 consists of 12 residues. The CDR3 loop is CASSGDPYGYTF. In nucleotides, the CDR3 is TGTGCCAGCAGTGGGGACCCCTATGGCTACACCTTC.

CDR3 amino acids: CASSPGLAGGIRTDTQYF. In DNA, the CDR3 is TGCGCCAGCAGCCCGGGACTAGCGGGAGGAATTCGCACAGATACGCAGTATTTT. V and J are TRBV4-1 and TRBJ2-3; the match to TRBD2 covers 15 bases. V shed 4 bases and J 1 base; nucleotides not matched to a gene: 6. The CDR3 has 18 amino acids. Germline V gene data show CDR1 as MGHRA and CDR2 as YSYEKL.

CDR3 in DNA: TGTGCCAGCAGTTCAACAGGGTGGAAAGAAGCTTTCTTT. This encodes CASSSTGWKEAFF. J is TRBJ1-1 and V is TRBV27; a weak D match, TRBD1 (6 bases). Trimming stripped 4 bases from V and 8 bases from J, with 14 bases between. From germline, CDR1 is MNHEY and CDR2 SMNVEV (reference sequence). This CDR3 comprises 13 residues.

There are a few counts of this clonotype. The CDR3 nucleotides read TGTGCCAGCAGTCGGGGACTCGTTACGCAGTATTTT. Translation gives CASSRGLVTQYF. V gene TRBV6-4 combines with J gene TRBJ2-3, with a weak D call TRBD2 (6 bases). The CDR3 extends over 12 amino acids. Per the germline V gene, CDR1 is MRHNA and CDR2 is SNTAGT. The V end lost 5 bases, the J end lost 8 bases, and 11 bases lay between the germline ends.

This rearrangement joins TRBV12-3 or TRBV12-4 to TRBJ2-1, with TRBD2 identical over 13 bases. Trimming took 4 bases from V and 10 from J; bases not matched to a gene: 16. This CDR3 has 18 amino acids. CDR3 in amino acids: CASSSVPLTSGRAWEQFF. CDR3 in DNA: TGTGCCAGCAGTTCTGTTCCCCTCACTAGCGGGAGGGCTTGGGAGCAGTTCTTC.

This clonotype was seen many times. This chain uses TRBV28 with TRBJ2-2; D may be TRBD2 (7 bases). The germline V gene has CDR1 MDHEN and CDR2 SYDVKM. The CDR3 is made up of 15 amino acids. Trimming removed 9 bases at V and 4 bases at J, with 18 bases between. CDR3 sequence reads: CASGRRGAGTGELFF. The CDR3 DNA follows: TGTGCCAGTGGACGTCGGGGGGCGGGCACCGGGGAGCTGTTTTTT.

The sample holds many counts of this clonotype. The chain uses TRBV28 and TRBJ2-5; the match to TRBD1 covers 8 bases. Germline values: CDR1 MDHEN, CDR2 SYDVKM. The CDR3 runs to 15 residues. With V trimmed by 7 bases and J by 7 bases, 14 bases remained unmatched. In DNA, the CDR3 is TGTGCCAGCACCCCTTTGGACAGGGTTCTAGTGACCCAGTACTTC. Translated, it gives CASTPLDRVLVTQYF.

This clonotype turned up a few times. The chain combines TRBV29-1 with TRBJ2-5; TRBD1 is a possible D gene (7 bases). The CDR3 is 13 residues long. V dropped 3 bases and J dropped 3 bases, with 11 bases sitting between them. Germline-derived CDR1 and CDR2 are SQVTM and ANQGSEA. The CDR3 bases are TGCAGCGTTGAGCGGGACAGAGAAGAGACCCAGTACTTC. The encoded protein is CSVERDREETQYF.